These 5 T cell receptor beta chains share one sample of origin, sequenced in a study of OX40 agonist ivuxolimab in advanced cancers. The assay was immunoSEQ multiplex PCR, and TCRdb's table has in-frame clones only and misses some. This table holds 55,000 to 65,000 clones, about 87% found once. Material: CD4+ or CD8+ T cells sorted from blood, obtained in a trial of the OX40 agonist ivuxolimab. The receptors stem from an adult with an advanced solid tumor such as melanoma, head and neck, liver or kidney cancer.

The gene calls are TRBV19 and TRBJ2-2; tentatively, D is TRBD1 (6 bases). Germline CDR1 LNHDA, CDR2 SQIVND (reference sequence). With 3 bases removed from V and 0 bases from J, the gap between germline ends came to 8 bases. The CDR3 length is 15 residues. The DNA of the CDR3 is TGTGCCAGTAGTATTGGACAGACGAACACCGGGGAGCTGTTTTTT. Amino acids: CASSIGQTNTGELFF.

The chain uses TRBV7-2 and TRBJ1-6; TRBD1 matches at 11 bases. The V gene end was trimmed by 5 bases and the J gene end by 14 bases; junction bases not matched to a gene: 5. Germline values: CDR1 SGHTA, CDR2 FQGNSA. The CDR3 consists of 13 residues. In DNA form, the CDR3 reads TGTGCCAGCAGCCAGGGACAGGGGGGAACCCTCCACTTT. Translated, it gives CASSQGQGGTLHF. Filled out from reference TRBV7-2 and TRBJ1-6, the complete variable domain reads GAGVSQSPSNKVTEKGKDVELRCDPISGHTALYWYRQSLGQGLEFLIYFQGNSAPDKSGLPSDRFSAERTGGSVSTLTIQRTQQEDSAVYLCASSQGQGGTLHFGNGTRLTVT.

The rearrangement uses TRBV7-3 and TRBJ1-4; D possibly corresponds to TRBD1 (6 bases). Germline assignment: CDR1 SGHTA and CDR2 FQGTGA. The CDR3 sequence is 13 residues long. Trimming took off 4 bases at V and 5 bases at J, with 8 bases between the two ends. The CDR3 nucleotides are TGTGCCAGCAGCTCGACAGGCAATGAAAAACTGTTTTTT. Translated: CASSSTGNEKLFF.

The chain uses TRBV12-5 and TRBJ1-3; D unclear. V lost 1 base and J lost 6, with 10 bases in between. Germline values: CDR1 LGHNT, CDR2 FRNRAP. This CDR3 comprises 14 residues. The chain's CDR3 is CASGLDARTNTIYF. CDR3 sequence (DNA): TGTGCTAGTGGTTTGGACGCCCGAACAAACACCATATATTTT.

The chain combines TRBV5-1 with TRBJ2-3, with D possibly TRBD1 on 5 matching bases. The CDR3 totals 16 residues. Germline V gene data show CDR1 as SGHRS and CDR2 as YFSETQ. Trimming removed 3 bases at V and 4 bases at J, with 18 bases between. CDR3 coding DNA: TGCGCCAGCAGCTGGACAAGGGGCAGACTTCCAGATACGCAGTATTTT. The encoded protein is CASSWTRGRLPDTQYF.